This passage covers 7 T cell receptor beta chains from one sample sequenced in a study of cytomegalovirus exposure and HLA in healthy donors. With 60 Vbeta and 13 Jbeta primers, the PCR was carried out. Clones were sequenced by immunoSEQ multiplex PCR, and TCRdb holds only the in-frame ones, with some missing. This table holds under 200,000 clones, 86% found once. Sequenced input: PBMCs. The receptor set was obtained from a woman in her late teens or twenties in good health and CMV-seronegative.

The chain is built from TRBV28 and TRBJ1-5; 7 positions match TRBD1. The ends lost 3 bases at V and 1 base at J; junction bases unmatched: 0. The CDR3 runs to 14 residues. Germline V CDR1 and CDR2: MDHEN, SYDVKM. Here the CDR3 reads CASSLGQSNQPQHF. The CDR3 nucleotides are TGTGCCAGCAGTTTGGGACAGAGCAATCAGCCCCAGCATTTT.

The chain employs TRBV7-2 and TRBJ2-1; D remains unclear. V was cut by 0 bases and J by 3 bases, with 3 bases left in between. The CDR3 has 13 amino acids. CDR1 is SGHTA, CDR2 FQGNSA, per germline. For the CDR3, the DNA is TGTGCCAGCAGCTTAGCCAACTACAATGAGCAGTTCTTC. Protein product: CASSLANYNEQFF.

The chain joins TRBV18 to TRBJ2-1; possibly TRBD2 for D (6 bases). This CDR3 comprises 15 residues. Per the germline V gene, CDR1 is KGHSH and CDR2 is LQKENI. V lost 1 base and J lost 3, with 10 bases in between. The CDR3 nucleotides read TGTGCCAGCTCACCACGAGGAGGGAACTACAATGAGCAGTTCTTC. Its protein is CASSPRGGNYNEQFF. Using reference TRBV18 and TRBJ2-1 for the parts outside the CDR3, the full variable domain is NAGVMQNPRHLVRRRGQEARLRCSPMKGHSHVYWYRQLPEEGLKFMVYLQKENIIDESGMPKERFSAEFPKEGPSILRIQQVVRGDSAAYFCASSPRGGNYNEQFFGPGTRLTVL.

The J gene is TRBJ2-5, the V gene TRBV7-8; D might be TRBD2 (5 bases). The J call is uncertain, as TRBJ2-7 better fits the DNA end. CDR1 and CDR2 from the germline V gene are SGHVS and FQNEAQ. This CDR3 contains 15 residues. CDR3 protein: CASSLGIAPTYEQYF. CDR3 DNA sequence: TGTGCCAGCAGCTTAGGAATAGCGCCAACCTACGAGCAGTACTTC.

The chain uses TRBV9 and TRBJ2-3; D is unclear. CDR1 is SGDLS and CDR2 is YYNGEE in the germline V gene. Trimming cost V 0 bases and J 6 bases, with 11 bases left between them. The length of the CDR3 is 14 residues. In DNA form, the CDR3 reads TGTGCCAGCAGCGTAGGTAGCCGACCTGATACGCAGTATTTT. Amino acid sequence: CASSVGSRPDTQYF.

The V call is TRBV27, the J call TRBJ1-2, with 7 bases matching TRBD1. Germline values: CDR1 MNHEY, CDR2 SMNVEV (reference sequence). This CDR3 has 14 residues. After removal of 4 bases from V and 4 bases from J, the junction contained 6 bases not matched to a gene. As DNA, the CDR3 is TGTGCCAGCAGTTCGATGGGACAGACCTATGGCTACACCTTC. Translated, it gives CASSSMGQTYGYTF.

V and J are TRBV10-3 and TRBJ2-1, with 9 bases identical to TRBD2. The CDR3 totals 17 residues. CDR1 is ENHRY, CDR2 SYGVKD, per germline. V dropped 4 bases and J dropped 0; count of bases not matched to a gene: 7. Here the CDR3 DNA reads TGTGCCATCAGTGTAAGGACTAGCGCAACCTCCTACAATGAGCAGTTCTTC. This codes for CAISVRTSATSYNEQFF.